This paragraph covers one T cell receptor beta chain sequence. CDR3 size: 15 residues. Germline-derived CDR1 and CDR2 are SGHTA and FQGTGA. With 0 bases removed from V and 0 bases from J, the gap between germline ends came to 7 bases. This specimen belongs to a study of long-term antiretroviral therapy in people with HIV. The run of the v3.0 immunoSEQ assay was at survey level. Repertoires were generated with immunoSEQ multiplex PCR, while TCRdb's copy carries only in-frame clones and drops some. The repertoire consists of 34,000 or so clones, with over 75% occurring once and the leading ten covering about 4.3%.

The V gene is TRBV7-3, the J gene TRBJ2-3, with D uncertain. Sequencing used unsorted PBMCs, obtained 3.3 years after starting antiretroviral therapy. This clonotype was obtained from a man aged 18 to 30 with HIV. The CDR3 nucleotides are TGTGCCAGCAGCTTAACCACGGCTAGCACAGATACGCAGTATTTT. Protein sequence: CASSLTTASTDTQYF.